Each of the 29 T cell receptor beta chains below was sequenced from the same sample in a study of blood T cell repertoires in COVID-19. Produced via immunoSEQ multiplex PCR; TCRdb's table is partial and in-frame only. The data hold tens of thousands of clones, with 87% observed a single time. Sequenced: peripheral blood. The receptors here all came from a male donor with acute or convalescent COVID-19.

This clone showed up just once. The rearrangement uses TRBV5-1 and TRBJ1-2; D is unclear. Looked up from germline, CDR1 is SGHRS and CDR2 is YFSETQ. V lost 3 bases and J lost 0, with 12 bases in between. The CDR3 is made up of 15 amino acids. The CDR3, as DNA: TGCGCCAGCAGCTCGGGTACGCAAACTAACTATGGCTACACCTTC. Its protein product is CASSSGTQTNYGYTF.

This chain joins TRBV2 and TRBJ1-1; unclear D gene. CDR3 length: 13 residues. Trimming removed 4 bases from V and 5 bases from J, with 11 bases in between. Looked up from germline, CDR1 is SNHLY and CDR2 is FYNNEI. The CDR3 bases are TGTGCCAGCAGTGTGGGGAGGAGGACTGAAGCTTTCTTT. Amino acid sequence: CASSVGRRTEAFF. Together with reference TRBV2 and TRBJ1-1, the CDR3 gives the full variable domain: EPEVTQTPSHQVTQMGQEVILRCVPISNHLYFYWYRQILGQKVEFLVSFYNNEISEKSEIFDDQFSVERPDGSNFTLKIRSTKLEDSAMYFCASSVGRRTEAFFGQGTRLTVV.

The J gene is TRBJ2-1, the V gene TRBV3-1 (or the pseudogene TRBV3-2), with TRBD2 matching 7 bases. The CDR3 covers 13 residues. CDR1 and CDR2 from the germline V gene are LGHDT and YNNKEL (reference sequence). V lost 2 bases and J lost 7; bases outside the gene matches: 2. The CDR3 spells CASSQTRGNEQFF. DNA for the CDR3: TGTGCCAGCAGCCAAACGCGGGGGAATGAGCAGTTCTTC.

This clone has just a few counts. The chain couples TRBV7-9 to TRBJ1-1; no clear D. The CDR3 covers 13 residues. Germline-derived CDR1 and CDR2 are SEHNR and FQNEAQ (reference sequence). Trimming took 8 bases from V and 11 from J, leaving 21 bases between them. CDR3 bases: TGTGCCAGCTCAAAAGAGGAGCTCCTTGGGGCTTTCTTT. Translation: CASSKEELLGAFF.

The rearrangement uses TRBV5-4 and TRBJ1-4; a weak D match, TRBD1 (5 bases). This CDR3 is 15 amino acids long. Germline V gene lookup returns CDR1 SGHNT and CDR2 YYREEE (reference sequence). The ends were cut back, 5 bases at V and 1 base at J, with 12 bases in the middle. The CDR3 spells CASRNRTQTNEKLFF. CDR3 coding DNA: TGTGCCAGCAGAAATAGGACACAAACTAATGAAAAACTGTTTTTT. The full variable domain, in which reference TRBV5-4 and TRBJ1-4 provide the parts outside the CDR3, is ETGVTQSPTHLIKTRGQQVTLRCSSQSGHNTVSWYQQALGQGPQFIFQYYREEENGRGNFPPRFSGLQFPNYSSELNVNALELDDSALYLCASRNRTQTNEKLFFGSGTQLSVL.

This chain connects TRBV15 to TRBJ2-7, with 7 bases matching TRBD2. The CDR3 runs to 14 residues. The V gene's germline CDR1 is LNHNV and CDR2 YYDKDF (reference sequence). V dropped 1 base and J dropped 2; count of bases not matched to a gene: 2. CDR3: CATSRGEGPYEQYF. In nucleotides, the CDR3 is TGTGCCACCAGCAGAGGGGAGGGACCCTACGAGCAGTACTTC.

The chain couples TRBV6-5 to TRBJ1-5; perhaps TRBD1 as D (6 bases). The germline V and J ends were trimmed by 5 bases and 2 bases, with 13 bases remaining between them. There are 15 residues in the CDR3. Germline V gene lookup returns CDR1 MNHEY and CDR2 SVGAGI. CDR3: CASSRGAGGNQPQHF. CDR3 sequence (DNA): TGTGCCAGCAGTCGAGGGGCAGGGGGCAATCAGCCCCAGCATTTT.

V and J are TRBV3-1 (or the pseudogene TRBV3-2) and TRBJ1-2, with 9 bases identical to TRBD1. J gave up 8 bases and V 5 bases, and 6 bases lay outside the gene matches. Per germline, CDR1 LGHDT and CDR2 YNNKEL (reference sequence). This CDR3 is built from 13 residues. CDR3 sequence reads: CASSARQGGGYTF. As DNA, the CDR3 is TGTGCCAGCAGCGCCAGACAGGGGGGCGGCTACACCTTC.

This clone occurred once. The rearrangement links TRBV19 to TRBJ1-4; D gene ambiguous. This CDR3 is built from 12 residues. In germline, CDR1 is LNHDA, CDR2 SQIVND (reference sequence). The V end lost 5 bases, the J end lost 7 bases, and 8 bases lay between the germline ends. CDR3 bases: TGTGCCAGTAGTGTGGGAGGTGAAAAACTGTTTTTT. As protein: CASSVGGEKLFF.

This clone has more than one count but fewer than ten. The V call is TRBV9, the J call TRBJ1-5, with unresolved D. Germline V gene data show CDR1 as SGDLS and CDR2 as YYNGEE. The CDR3 has 15 amino acids. The ends were cut back, 0 bases at V and 0 bases at J, with 7 bases in the middle. As DNA, the CDR3 is TGTGCCAGCAGCGTAGCTGGAGATAGCAATCAGCCCCAGCATTTT. Protein: CASSVAGDSNQPQHF.

The chain combines TRBV28 with TRBJ1-4; possible D gene TRBD1, 5 bases. Trimming stripped 5 bases from V and 3 bases from J, with 10 bases between. The CDR3 is 14 residues long. Germline CDR1 reads MDHEN; CDR2 reads SYDVKM. CDR3 sequence (DNA): TGTGCCAGCAGTCCCGGGGGATCTAATGAAAAACTGTTTTTT. Its protein product is CASSPGGSNEKLFF.

The rearrangement joins TRBV3-1 (or the pseudogene TRBV3-2) to TRBJ1-1; TRBD1 matches at 7 bases. The CDR3 sequence is 13 residues long. Per germline, CDR1 LGHDT and CDR2 YNNKEL (reference sequence). With V trimmed by 2 bases and J by 6 bases, 3 bases remained unmatched. The CDR3 nucleotides read TGTGCCAGCAGCCAAAGGGGGCAATCTGAAGCTTTCTTT. Translating gives CASSQRGQSEAFF.

The chain carries TRBV6-5 and TRBJ2-2, with 8 bases matching TRBD1. This CDR3 comprises 14 residues. Trimming took 11 bases from V and 4 from J; bases not matched to a gene: 9. Looked up from germline, CDR1 is MNHEY and CDR2 is SVGAGI. The CDR3 sequence: CAARGQGSTGELFF. CDR3 nucleotides: TGTGCCGCCAGGGGGCAGGGGAGCACCGGGGAGCTGTTTTTT.

The V call is TRBV7-8, the J call TRBJ1-4; 7 positions match TRBD1. This CDR3 region has 14 residues. Unmatched junction bases numbered 2, after V lost 5 bases and J lost 2 bases. Germline V gene data show CDR1 as SGHVS and CDR2 as FQNEAQ. The CDR3 DNA reads TGTGCCAGCAGCAAGACAGGGACTAATGAAAAACTGTTTTTT. Translated, it gives CASSKTGTNEKLFF.

The chain recombines TRBV28 with TRBJ1-5; 7 nucleotides line up with TRBD1. After removal of 6 bases from V and 4 bases from J, the junction contained 9 bases not matched to a gene. CDR3 length: 15 residues. Germline V lookup: CDR1 MDHEN, CDR2 SYDVKM. The CDR3 loop is CASSAPDRLNQPQHF. CDR3 bases: TGTGCCAGCAGCGCTCCGGACAGGTTGAATCAGCCCCAGCATTTT.

Relative to its sample, this clone is medium-sized. The chain joins TRBV7-9 to TRBJ2-5; 12 bases fit TRBD1. CDR3 size: 16 residues. CDR1 is SEHNR and CDR2 is FQNEAQ in the germline V gene (reference sequence). Trimming removed 5 bases from V and 6 bases from J; junction bases left unmatched: 10. The CDR3 reads CASSASGTGGGKTQYF. DNA of the CDR3: TGTGCCAGCAGCGCCTCCGGGACAGGGGGCGGAAAGACCCAGTACTTC.

CDR3 residues: CASSPGLSNQPQHF. CDR3 nucleotide sequence: TGTGCCAGCTCACCGGGACTGAGCAATCAGCCCCAGCATTTT. The V and J genes are TRBV18 and TRBJ1-5; a possible D gene is TRBD1 (5 bases). Germline CDR1 KGHSH, CDR2 LQKENI. The length of the CDR3 is 14 residues. V was shortened by 3 bases and J by 1 base, with 7 bases between the two germline ends.

This chain uses TRBV2 with TRBJ1-6; D ambiguous. V was pared by 3 bases and J by 10 bases, with 13 bases between. CDR1 SNHLY and CDR2 FYNNEI come from the germline V gene. The CDR3 runs to 14 residues. The CDR3 protein is CASSDSHRASPLHF. Written as DNA, the CDR3 is TGTGCCAGCAGTGATTCTCATAGAGCCTCACCCCTCCACTTT.

In its sample, this clone was seen once. The same CDR3 is also encoded by other DNA sequences in this sample. The chain combines TRBV2 with TRBJ2-5; 7 bases align to TRBD2. Trimming cost V 1 base and J 5 bases; bases outside gene matches: 4. The germline gives CDR1 SNHLY, CDR2 FYNNEI. The CDR3 length is 14 residues. The CDR3 DNA reads as TGTGCCAGCAGTGAAGGCGGGGGTGCGGAGACCCAGTACTTC. It is translated as CASSEGGGAETQYF.

This chain connects TRBV21-1 to TRBJ1-3; the D call in the table, TRBD1, was not verified against the DNA. TRBV21-1 is shown as a pseudogene. This CDR3 spans 15 amino acids. The DNA for the CDR3 is TGTGCCAGCAGCCTCCAAAGGGACAGGGGAAACACCATATATTTT. It yields the protein CASSLQRDRGNTIYF.

V gene TRBV28 combines with J gene TRBJ1-1, with D possibly matching TRBD1 (6 bases). The CDR3 runs 15 residues. Trimming took off 6 bases at V and 2 bases at J, with 16 bases between the two ends. The germline CDR1 and CDR2 sequences are MDHEN and SYDVKM. CDR3 in DNA: TGTGCCAGCAGAGGATCACAGGGACGAAACACTGAAGCTTTCTTT. Translation gives CASRGSQGRNTEAFF.

The rearrangement uses TRBV6-5 and TRBJ2-5, with 10 bases aligning to TRBD2. This CDR3 is 14 amino acids long. Trimming removed 5 bases from V and 5 bases from J; junction bases left unmatched: 5. Germline assignment: CDR1 MNHEY and CDR2 SVGAGI. DNA of the CDR3: TGTGCCAGCAGTAGCGGGGGGGCCGCGGAGACCCAGTACTTC. Amino acid sequence: CASSSGGAAETQYF.

The V gene is TRBV27, the J gene TRBJ1-3; D is perhaps TRBD1 (6 bases). The germline V and J ends were trimmed by 2 bases and 0 bases, with 8 bases remaining between them. Looked up from germline, CDR1 is MNHEY and CDR2 is SMNVEV (reference sequence). This CDR3 has 15 amino acids. The CDR3: CASSLQGNSGNTIYF. The DNA of the CDR3 is TGTGCCAGCAGTTTACAGGGGAACTCTGGAAACACCATATATTTT.

This chain uses TRBV30 with TRBJ1-6, with D perhaps TRBD1 (5 bases). This CDR3 has 12 amino acids. V shed 5 bases and J shed 16 bases, with 18 bases lying between them. Germline V gene sequence: CDR1 GTSNPN, CDR2 SVGIG (reference sequence). The CDR3 is CAWGGADTRLHF. In DNA, the CDR3 is TGTGCCTGGGGAGGGGCGGACACGCGGCTCCACTTT. The whole variable domain, filled in from reference TRBV30 and TRBJ1-6, reads SQTIHQWPATLVQPVGSPLSLECTVEGTSNPNLYWYRQAAGRGLQLLFYSVGIGQISSEVPQNLSASRPQDRQFILSSKKLLLSDSGFYLCAWGGADTRLHFGNGTRLTVT.

The CDR3 nucleotides are TGTGCCAGCAACACGGGAGGATTTGGGGGCAATCAGCCCCAGCATTTT. This translates into CASNTGGFGGNQPQHF. The chain employs TRBV28 and TRBJ1-5; D gene ambiguous. Germline assignment: CDR1 MDHEN and CDR2 SYDVKM. The CDR3 extends over 16 amino acids. The V end lost 7 bases, the J end lost 2 bases, and 18 bases lay between the germline ends.

The CDR3 sequence: CAIRVGGNQPQHF. CDR3 sequence (DNA): TGTGCCATCAGGGTCGGGGGCAATCAGCCCCAGCATTTT. The genes are TRBV28 and TRBJ1-5; D may be TRBD1 (5 bases). CDR1 is MDHEN and CDR2 is SYDVKM in the germline V gene. The CDR3 has 13 amino acids. Trimming shortened V by 10 bases and J by 2 bases, and 12 bases separated the two germline ends.

This rearrangement joins TRBV7-8 to TRBJ1-1; 7 bases match TRBD1. In germline, CDR1 is SGHVS, CDR2 FQNEAQ. The CDR3 loop spans 15 amino acids. The V segment lost 4 bases and the J segment 4 bases; nucleotides outside the gene matches: 9. CDR3 residues: CASSSGDRGPTEAFF. Here the CDR3 DNA reads TGTGCCAGCAGCTCAGGGGACAGAGGTCCCACTGAAGCTTTCTTT.

The V and J genes are TRBV28 and TRBJ2-3, with a possible D match to TRBD2 (5 bases). The CDR3 is 14 residues long. Germline V lookup: CDR1 MDHEN, CDR2 SYDVKM. V was trimmed by 5 bases and J by 4 bases, leaving 13 bases between them. The CDR3 DNA is TGTGCCAGCAGTCTAGCTAGTCGTCCAGATACGCAGTATTTT. As protein: CASSLASRPDTQYF.

The chain carries TRBV2 and TRBJ2-7, with 8 bases lining up with TRBD2. Looked up from germline, CDR1 is SNHLY and CDR2 is FYNNEI. Trimming cost V 6 bases and J 0 bases; bases outside gene matches: 7. This CDR3 is built from 15 residues. The CDR3 sequence is CASRPYSGVSYEQYF. The CDR3 DNA reads as TGTGCCAGCAGGCCATATAGCGGGGTCTCCTACGAGCAGTACTTC.